The 6 T cell receptor beta chains below were found in one sample sequenced in a study of OX40 agonist ivuxolimab in advanced cancers. Data came from immunoSEQ multiplex PCR; TCRdb stores just in-frame clones and leaves some out. The sample lists approximately 50,000 clones, about 88% occurring once. Sample: CD4+ or CD8+ T cells sorted from blood, taken in a trial of the OX40 agonist ivuxolimab. The receptors originated from an adult with an advanced solid tumor such as melanoma, head and neck, liver or kidney cancer.

The rearrangement uses TRBV28 and TRBJ2-1, with TRBD1 matching 10 bases. The germline V gene has CDR1 MDHEN and CDR2 SYDVKM. This CDR3 comprises 17 residues. Germline trimming cut 2 bases from V and 1 base from J; bases unmatched to any gene: 5. The CDR3: CASSLLPGQGSYNEQFF. The CDR3 coding sequence is TGTGCCAGCAGTTTACTACCGGGACAGGGGTCCTACAATGAGCAGTTCTTC.

The V and J genes are TRBV19 and TRBJ2-1, with D possibly matching TRBD2 (5 bases). The germline gives CDR1 LNHDA, CDR2 SQIVND (reference sequence). The germline V and J ends were trimmed by 5 bases and 2 bases, with 10 bases remaining between them. This CDR3 is 14 amino acids long. CDR3 loop: CASSGERAYNEQFF. CDR3 bases: TGTGCCAGTAGTGGGGAGAGGGCCTACAATGAGCAGTTCTTC.

V and J are TRBV28 and TRBJ2-7; TRBD1 matches 7 bases. The CDR3 spans 13 residues. With 2 bases clipped from V and 8 bases from J, the junction kept 6 bases outside the gene matches. Germline loops: CDR1 MDHEN, CDR2 SYDVKM. The CDR3 bases are TGTGCCAGCAGTTTACCCGACAGGGACAAGCAGTACTTC. This sequence encodes CASSLPDRDKQYF.

The chain links TRBV15 to TRBJ2-1; D ambiguous. V was trimmed by 1 base and J by 0 bases, leaving 7 bases between them. CDR1 and CDR2 from the germline V gene are LNHNV and YYDKDF (reference sequence). This CDR3 spans 15 amino acids. The CDR3: CATSRVQSSYNEQFF. As DNA, the CDR3 is TGTGCCACCAGCAGAGTTCAGTCCTCCTACAATGAGCAGTTCTTC.

This chain links TRBV9 with TRBJ2-1; TRBD2 matches at 7 bases. CDR1 is SGDLS, CDR2 YYNGEE, per germline. The CDR3 is 15 amino acids. The ends lost 0 bases at V and 5 bases at J; junction bases unmatched: 5. The CDR3 loop is CASSVDLADNNEQFF. For the CDR3, the DNA is TGTGCCAGCAGCGTAGATCTAGCGGATAACAATGAGCAGTTCTTC.

This chain links TRBV5-1 with TRBJ2-1; weak D call: TRBD1 (5 bases). The CDR3 sequence is 14 residues long. Germline CDR1 and CDR2: SGHRS and YFSETQ. Trimming took off 1 base at V and 4 bases at J, with 9 bases between the two ends. CDR3 in DNA: TGCGCCAGCAGCTTGCAGGGTGGGTACAATGAGCAGTTCTTC. Amino acids: CASSLQGGYNEQFF.